The rows below give T cell receptor beta chains drawn from one sample of a study of T cell repertoires in cytomegalovirus infection. From the reads, TCRdb called clonotypes with MiXCR, one entry per CDR3 protein. The sample yields hundreds of thousands of distinct CDR3 sequences, roughly a third seen once. These receptors' antigens are unknown. This specimen was cultured PBMCs, taken from culture after CMV antigen stimulation. Source of these receptors: a human donor in good health (CMV status not recorded). Some clones in this sample may be carry-over from other donors' samples. Each CDR3 is given with its conserved first and last residue. The order of the fields is J gene, D gene, clone size, CDR3 length, V gene, CDR3 protein, CDR3 DNA. The D gene is left open where the match is weak. Part of the rows lack a size; the others show once, few, many or a class for expanded clones.

>TRBJ2-2|.|.|14|TRBV7-2
CASSLDYYTGELFF
TGTGCCAGCAGCTTAGACTACTACACCGGGGAGCTGTTTTTT
>TRBJ2-1|TRBD2|.|16|TRBV10-3
CAISVASGGSYNEQFF
TGTGCCATCAGTGTTGCTAGCGGTGGGTCCTACAATGAGCAGTTCTTC
>TRBJ2-3|.|many|16|TRBV7-2
CASSFGVARSTDTQYF
TGTGCCAGCAGCTTCGGTGTAGCGCGGAGCACAGATACGCAGTATTTT
>TRBJ2-2|TRBD2|.|18|TRBV12-3/TRBV12-4
CASRLYPAGGPGTGELFF
TGTGCCAGCCGCCTCTACCCAGCGGGAGGGCCGGGCACCGGGGAGCTGTTTTTT
>TRBJ2-5|.|.|13|TRBV7-2
CASSSLDSPSPYF
TGTGCCAGCAGCTCCTTGGACAGCCCTTCGCCGTACTTC
>TRBJ1-4|.|.|16|TRBV7-2
CASSPFPGLTNEKLFF
TGTGCCAGCAGCCCCTTCCCGGGGCTAACTAATGAAAAACTGTTTTTT
>TRBJ2-1|TRBD1|few|16|TRBV19
CASSAQDRTDFNEQFF
TGTGCCAGTAGTGCCCAGGACAGGACGGACTTTAATGAGCAGTTCTTC
>TRBJ2-1|.|few|12|TRBV28
CASSSSDREQFF
TGTGCCAGCAGCTCTAGTGACCGGGAGCAGTTCTTC
>TRBJ2-7|.|few|14|TRBV18
CASSFSEGPYEQYF
TGTGCCAGCTCTTTCAGTGAGGGCCCCTACGAGCAGTACTTC
>TRBJ1-5|.|.|17|TRBV28
CASNPSRRITKNQPQHF
TGTGCCAGCAACCCTTCGCGAAGGATCACAAAGAATCAGCCCCAGCATTTT
>TRBJ1-1|TRBD1|few|15|TRBV7-9
CASSLARLGQKEAFF
TGTGCCAGCAGCTTAGCGAGGTTGGGACAGAAGGAAGCTTTCTTT
>TRBJ1-6|.|.|14|TRBV6-8
CASNKPGAGSPLHF
TGTGCCAGCAACAAACCGGGGGCAGGTTCACCCCTCCACTTT
>TRBJ2-5|.|.|13|TRBV6-2/TRBV6-3
CASRRTGQETQYF
TGTGCCAGCAGAAGGACGGGACAAGAGACCCAGTACTTC
>TRBJ2-3|.|.|14|TRBV12-3/TRBV12-4
CASSPLQPTDTQYF
TGTGCCAGCAGTCCGCTCCAGCCCACAGATACGCAGTATTTT
>TRBJ1-1|.|.|14|TRBV7-2
CASSLEAKNTEAFF
TGTGCCAGCAGCTTAGAGGCCAAGAACACTGAAGCTTTCTTT
>TRBJ1-1|.|.|14|TRBV5-4
CASSSPSLNTEAFF
TGTGCCAGCAGCTCCCCAAGCCTGAACACTGAAGCTTTCTTT
>TRBJ2-1|.|few|14|TRBV9
CASSVDRGGNEQFF
TGTGCCAGCAGCGTAGATAGGGGAGGCAATGAGCAGTTCTTC
>TRBJ2-7|.|.|16|TRBV7-2
CASSLALTSAPYEQYF
TGTGCCAGCAGCTTAGCGCTGACGAGTGCCCCCTACGAGCAGTACTTC
>TRBJ1-2|TRBD1|.|12|TRBV20-1
CSAPGQDYGYTF
TGCAGTGCCCCGGGACAGGACTATGGCTACACCTTC
>TRBJ1-3|.|.|16|TRBV6-1
CASSETLRTSGNTIYF
TGTGCCAGCAGTGAAACGCTCAGGACCTCTGGAAACACCATATATTTT
>TRBJ2-1|TRBD2|.|16|TRBV6-8
CASSYNGGSSYNEQFF
TGTGCCAGCAGTTACAATGGCGGGAGCTCCTACAATGAGCAGTTCTTC
>TRBJ1-6|.|few|14|TRBV30
CAWSVNSGNSPLHF
TGTGCCTGGAGTGTAAACAGTGGGAATTCACCCCTCCACTTT
>TRBJ2-3|TRBD2|.|16|TRBV20-1
CSATGLAGGPTDTQYF
TGCAGTGCTACCGGACTAGCGGGAGGGCCCACAGATACGCAGTATTTT
>TRBJ2-7|.|few|11|TRBV7-8
CASTTGYEQYF
TGTGCCAGCACGACCGGGTACGAGCAGTACTTC
>TRBJ2-5|TRBD2|.|16|TRBV24-1
CATSDWGLADSETQYF
TGTGCCACCAGTGATTGGGGACTAGCGGATTCGGAGACCCAGTACTTC
>TRBJ1-1|TRBD1|few|15|TRBV19
CASSRQGTPNTEAFF
TGTGCCAGTAGTAGACAGGGCACACCGAACACTGAAGCTTTCTTT